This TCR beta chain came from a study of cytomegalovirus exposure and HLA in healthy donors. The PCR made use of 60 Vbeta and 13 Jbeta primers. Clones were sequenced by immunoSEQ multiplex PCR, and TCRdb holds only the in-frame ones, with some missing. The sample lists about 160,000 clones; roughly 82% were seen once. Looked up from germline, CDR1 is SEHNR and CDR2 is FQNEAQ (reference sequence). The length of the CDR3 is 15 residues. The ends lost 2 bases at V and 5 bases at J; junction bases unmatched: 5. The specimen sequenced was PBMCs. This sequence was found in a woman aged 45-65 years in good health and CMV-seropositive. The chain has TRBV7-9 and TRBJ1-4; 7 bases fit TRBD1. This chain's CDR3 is CASSLYVGGNEKLFF. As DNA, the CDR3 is TGTGCCAGCAGCTTATACGTAGGGGGCAATGAAAAACTGTTTTTT.